Below are 13 T cell receptor beta chains sequenced from a single sample in a study of graft-versus-host responses after intestinal transplantation. Method: immunoSEQ multiplex PCR; TCRdb's copy keeps in-frame clones and lacks some. The sample lists about 51,000 clones, roughly 90% occurring once. The antigens of these receptors remain unknown. The specimen was unstimulated CD4+ T cells sorted from spleen or lymph node cells, collected before transplant. All receptors come from a human donor who was the organ donor for an intestinal transplant.

The rearrangement links TRBV6-1 to TRBJ1-2; 7 nucleotides agree with TRBD1. Germline assignment: CDR1 MNHNS and CDR2 SASEGT. This CDR3 spans 14 amino acids. V shed 6 bases and J 5 bases; nucleotides not matched to a gene: 9. This CDR3 is CASRTGTVRYGYTF. The CDR3 nucleotides read TGTGCCAGCAGAACCGGGACAGTTCGGTATGGCTACACCTTC.

The V gene is TRBV6-6, the J gene TRBJ2-5; D is perhaps TRBD2 (6 bases). V lost 1 base, J lost 2 bases, and 14 bases lay in between. Germline values: CDR1 MNHNY, CDR2 SVGAGI (reference sequence). The CDR3 sequence is 16 residues long. This CDR3 reads CASSYFSREEQETQYF. The CDR3 coding sequence is TGTGCCAGCAGTTACTTCAGCAGGGAGGAACAAGAGACCCAGTACTTC.

This clone has just a few counts. J is TRBJ2-6 and V is TRBV7-6; a possible D gene is TRBD2 (6 bases). V was clipped by 5 bases and J by 0 bases, with 17 bases between them. This CDR3 comprises 18 residues. Germline CDR1 reads SGHVS; CDR2 reads FNYEAQ. The CDR3 is CASSPPGRPSSGANVLTF. The CDR3 DNA reads as TGTGCCAGCAGCCCGCCGGGGAGGCCGAGCTCTGGGGCCAACGTCCTGACTTTC.

V and J are TRBV19 and TRBJ1-5; D is unresolved. This CDR3 region has 14 residues. Trimming took 5 bases from V and 2 from J, leaving 10 bases between them. Germline V gene lookup returns CDR1 LNHDA and CDR2 SQIVND (reference sequence). CDR3 in DNA: TGTGCCAGTAGTGCCTCCTCGGGCAATCAGCCCCAGCATTTT. It is translated as CASSASSGNQPQHF.

The V gene is TRBV6-5, the J gene TRBJ1-4, with 7 nucleotides matching TRBD1. The CDR3 is made up of 14 amino acids. The V and J ends lost 5 bases and 3 bases, in that order; junction bases with no gene match: 3. Germline CDR1 MNHEY, CDR2 SVGAGI. CDR3: CASSPGGSNEKLFF. The CDR3 bases are TGTGCCAGCAGTCCAGGGGGGTCTAATGAAAAACTGTTTTTT.

The chain couples TRBV9 to TRBJ2-3; weak D call: TRBD2 (5 bases). The V gene lost 0 bases and the J gene lost 0 bases, with 8 bases spanning the gap. Germline CDR1 and CDR2: SGDLS and YYNGEE. The CDR3 is 15 amino acids. This chain's CDR3 is CASSVVGGSTDTQYF. CDR3 bases: TGTGCCAGCAGCGTAGTAGGCGGGAGCACAGATACGCAGTATTTT. Full variable domain (rest looked up from reference TRBV9 and TRBJ2-3): DSGVTQTPKHLITATGQRVTLRCSPRSGDLSVYWYQQSLDQGLQFLIQYYNGEERAKGNILERFSAQQFPDLHSELNLSSLELGDSALYFCASSVVGGSTDTQYFGPGTRLTVL.

The chain joins TRBV7-8 to TRBJ2-7, with TRBD2 identical over 7 bases. V trimming: 1 base; J trimming: 1 base; junction bases outside the gene matches: 16. The V gene's germline CDR1 is SGHVS and CDR2 FQNEAQ. This CDR3 has 19 amino acids. CDR3 sequence: CASSLEGGSSFGLSYEQYF. Here the CDR3 DNA reads TGTGCCAGCAGCTTAGAGGGCGGGAGTAGCTTCGGTTTGTCCTACGAGCAGTACTTC.

The chain is built from TRBV6-5 and TRBJ1-4, with 8 bases lining up with TRBD1. The CDR3 has 15 residues. The V segment lost 2 bases and the J segment 4 bases; nucleotides outside the gene matches: 3. CDR1 MNHEY and CDR2 SVGAGI come from the germline V gene. The CDR3 sequence: CASSYGTGGNEKLFF. Written as DNA, the CDR3 is TGTGCCAGCAGTTACGGGACAGGCGGTAATGAAAAACTGTTTTTT.

Note on this clone: The junction and the germline gene differ at one end; a read error may be behind it. The gene calls are TRBV6-1 and TRBJ2-1; TRBD2 agrees at 10 bases. The CDR3 consists of 14 residues. The germline gives CDR1 MNHNS, CDR2 SASEGT. This CDR3 is CASSPSGGTNEQLF. As DNA, the CDR3 is TGTGCCAGCAGCCCTAGCGGGGGCACAAATGAGCAGCTCTTC.

The J gene is TRBJ2-7, the V gene TRBV2; the D gene is possibly TRBD1 (5 bases). Between the trimmed V and J ends, which lost 7 bases and 2 bases, there was a span of 12 bases. Germline V gene sequence: CDR1 SNHLY, CDR2 FYNNEI. This CDR3 is 13 amino acids long. The CDR3 nucleotides read TGTGCCAGCATGGGTCCAGGGCCCTACGAGCAGTACTTC. Residues: CASMGPGPYEQYF.

The sample holds a few counts of this clone. The V gene is TRBV18, the J gene TRBJ2-7, with D tentatively TRBD2 (5 bases). With 2 bases removed from V and 4 bases from J, the gap between germline ends came to 15 bases. Germline V gene sequence: CDR1 KGHSH, CDR2 LQKENI. This CDR3 is built from 15 residues. This CDR3 reads CASSPAGVRGYEQYF. CDR3 DNA sequence: TGTGCCAGCTCACCAGCCGGGGTCCGAGGTTACGAGCAGTACTTC.

This clone was counted once. The V gene is TRBV21-1, the J gene TRBJ1-2. TRBV21-1 is a known pseudogene. The CDR3 contains 13 residues. For the CDR3, the DNA is TGTGCCAGCAGGAAGACGGGGGGCTATGGCTACACCTTC. This translates into CASRKTGGYGYTF.

The chain couples TRBV18 to TRBJ1-4; TRBD1 might be the D (6 bases). The ends were cut back, 3 bases at V and 4 bases at J, with 12 bases in the middle. This CDR3 comprises 15 residues. Germline-derived CDR1 and CDR2 are KGHSH and LQKENI. The CDR3 protein is CASSPEGVGNEKLFF. The CDR3 coding sequence is TGTGCCAGCTCACCTGAGGGGGTCGGTAATGAAAAACTGTTTTTT.